This TCR beta chain is from a study of CD8 T cells in Susac syndrome. CDR1 is LGHDT and CDR2 is YNNKEL in the germline V gene (reference sequence). The germline V and J ends were trimmed by 4 bases and 9 bases, with 16 bases remaining between them. The CDR3 has 15 amino acids. RNA totalling roughly 0.5 to 1 ug underwent reverse transcription with random hexamers. One entry per CDR3 protein, called by TCRdb with MiXCR from the immunoSEQ multiplex PCR reads. The profile shows 100,000 or so distinct CDR3 sequences, around 94% of them singletons. This clonotype was obtained from a human donor with Susac syndrome. The chain uses TRBV3-1 and TRBJ1-6; possible D gene TRBD1, 5 bases. The specimen was CD4+ T cells from PBMCs. CDR3 protein: CASSPYLGGSSPLHF. CDR3 nucleotide sequence: TGTGCCAGCAGCCCTTACCTCGGGGGGAGTTCACCCCTCCACTTT.